Listed here are 2 T cell receptor beta chains from one sample, sequenced in a study of cytomegalovirus exposure and HLA in healthy donors. 60 Vbeta and 13 Jbeta primers were used in PCR. The assay was immunoSEQ multiplex PCR, and TCRdb's table has in-frame clones only and misses some. Of about 200,000 clones in the sample, 85% to 90% were seen once. Input material: PBMCs. Every receptor here comes from a man aged 25-45 years in good health and CMV-seronegative.

Only one count was recorded for this clone. The rearrangement uses TRBV6-1 and TRBJ2-1; TRBD2 is a possible D gene (5 bases). V shed 2 bases and J shed 7 bases, with 18 bases lying between them. Germline lookup yields CDR1 MNHNS and CDR2 SASEGT. The CDR3 runs 16 residues. The CDR3 region has the DNA TGTGCCAGCAGTGAATTTACGAGGGTGAAGAGAAATGAGCAGTTCTTC. Protein sequence: CASSEFTRVKRNEQFF.

The sample holds a few counts of this clone. V and J are TRBV5-1 and TRBJ2-1; possible D gene TRBD1, 6 bases. This CDR3 contains 18 residues. Deletions cut 2 bases from V and 5 bases from J, with 23 bases between. The V gene's germline CDR1 is SGHRS and CDR2 YFSETQ. CDR3 protein: CASSFNRPIRDTDNEQFF. DNA of the CDR3: TGCGCCAGCAGCTTCAATCGTCCAATCCGGGACACCGACAATGAGCAGTTCTTC.